The 17 T cell receptor beta chains below come from one sample, sequenced in a study of somatic mutations in cytotoxic T cells in rheumatoid arthritis. TCRdb keeps only in-frame clones here, not all; method: immunoSEQ multiplex PCR. Among 9,500 to 11,000 clones, approximately 84% were seen once, and the ten largest hold over 7%. The source material was CD8+ T cells sorted from blood. These receptors were obtained from a woman aged 60-75 years with rheumatoid arthritis.

The chain employs TRBV27 and TRBJ2-1; 7 bases fit TRBD1. V gave up 5 bases and J gave up 7 bases; unmatched junction bases: 11. The CDR3 consists of 15 residues. Germline V gene lookup returns CDR1 MNHEY and CDR2 SMNVEV (reference sequence). The CDR3 region is CASSPTWTGDNEQFF. The CDR3 nucleotides read TGTGCCAGCAGTCCCACTTGGACAGGAGATAATGAGCAGTTCTTC.

The chain couples TRBV29-1 to TRBJ1-2, with 7 bases aligning to TRBD1. Germline CDR1 SQVTM, CDR2 ANQGSEA. The CDR3 contains 11 residues. V lost 4 bases and J lost 9; bases outside the gene matches: 5. CDR3 coding DNA: TGCAGCGTTGGAGCAGGGGGAAGCTACACCTTC. It encodes CSVGAGGSYTF.

The chain recombines TRBV6-6 with TRBJ2-2; D possibly corresponds to TRBD1 (6 bases). The germline V and J ends were trimmed by 2 bases and 3 bases, with 10 bases remaining between them. CDR1 and CDR2 (germline): MNHNY, SVGAGI (reference sequence). The CDR3 runs 15 residues. The CDR3 here is CASSYLRQDTGELFF. CDR3 DNA sequence: TGTGCCAGCAGTTACCTAAGACAGGACACCGGGGAGCTGTTTTTT.

The chain is built from TRBV18 and TRBJ2-1, with 7 bases identical to TRBD2. CDR3 length equals 18 residues. V dropped 1 base and J dropped 2; count of bases not matched to a gene: 11. The germline V gene has CDR1 KGHSH and CDR2 LQKENI. The CDR3 nucleotides are TGTGCCAGCTCACCACATGTTATTAGCGGGCTAGCCTACAATGAGCAGTTCTTC. This sequence encodes CASSPHVISGLAYNEQFF.

Sample share makes this clone medium-sized (0.01 to 0.1%). V gene TRBV21-1 combines with J gene TRBJ2-7; the D call TRBD2 from the table was never checked on the DNA. TRBV21-1 is flagged as a pseudogene. This CDR3 has 14 amino acids. In DNA form, the CDR3 reads TGTGCCACCACCGGGGGGGAGTTGAGGAGCGAGCAGTACTTC. Its protein product is CATTGGELRSEQYF.

The V gene is TRBV2, the J gene TRBJ1-5, with 7 bases identical to TRBD1. Germline loops: CDR1 SNHLY, CDR2 FYNNEI. This CDR3 is built from 15 residues. The V gene end was trimmed by 2 bases and the J gene end by 1 base; junction bases not matched to a gene: 2. CDR3 sequence (DNA): TGTGCCAGCAGTGAAAAGGGGGCCAGCAATCAGCCCCAGCATTTT. Protein: CASSEKGASNQPQHF.

V and J are TRBV2 and TRBJ2-7; 8 bases fit TRBD1. The V and J ends lost 2 bases and 4 bases, in that order; junction bases with no gene match: 10. Germline CDR1 SNHLY, CDR2 FYNNEI. The CDR3 sequence is 16 residues long. CDR3 DNA: TGTGCCAGCAGTGAACCCGGACAGGGATGGGAATACGAGCAGTACTTC. Encoded protein: CASSEPGQGWEYEQYF.

CDR3 amino acids: CASSPPGRPGELFF. CDR3 coding DNA: TGTGCCAGCTCACCACCCGGCAGGCCCGGGGAGCTGTTTTTT. The genes are TRBV18 and TRBJ2-2; unclear D gene. The V gene lost 0 bases and the J gene lost 6 bases, with 8 bases spanning the gap. The length of the CDR3 is 14 residues. CDR1 is KGHSH, CDR2 LQKENI, per germline.

The genes are TRBV9 and TRBJ2-1, with TRBD2 as a possible D gene (6 bases). CDR1 SGDLS and CDR2 YYNGEE come from the germline V gene. The V end lost 4 bases, the J end lost 1 base, and 15 bases lay between the germline ends. CDR3 length equals 16 residues. CDR3 coding DNA: TGTGCCAGCAGCCCTAGGAGGGTGGGTTCCTACAATGAGCAGTTCTTC. As protein: CASSPRRVGSYNEQFF.

V gene TRBV5-4 combines with J gene TRBJ2-1, with D possibly matching TRBD1 (6 bases). This CDR3 region has 15 residues. Germline V gives CDR1 SGHNT, CDR2 YYREEE (reference sequence). The V gene lost 0 bases and the J gene lost 0 bases, with 7 bases spanning the gap. In nucleotides, the CDR3 is TGTGCCAGCAGCTTGGCCAGGGGCTCCTACAATGAGCAGTTCTTC. This encodes CASSLARGSYNEQFF.

This clone was seen a handful of times. The chain couples TRBV4-1 to TRBJ1-1; 7 positions agree with TRBD1. CDR1 and CDR2 from the germline V gene are MGHRA and YSYEKL. Trimming cost V 6 bases and J 4 bases; bases outside gene matches: 5. The CDR3 has 13 residues. CDR3 in amino acids: CASSRGQSTEAFF. CDR3 DNA sequence: TGCGCCAGCAGTCGGGGACAGTCCACTGAAGCTTTCTTT.

V gene TRBV28 combines with J gene TRBJ2-7; 7 positions match TRBD1. After removal of 5 bases from V and 1 base from J, the junction contained 2 bases not matched to a gene. This CDR3 region has 13 residues. Germline CDR1 reads MDHEN; CDR2 reads SYDVKM. In DNA form, the CDR3 reads TGTGCCAGCAGTCGGGACAGTTCCTACGAGCAGTACTTC. It encodes CASSRDSSYEQYF.

This chain uses TRBV15 with TRBJ1-3; D unclear. The length of the CDR3 is 14 residues. The V gene lost 0 bases and the J gene lost 0 bases, with 3 bases spanning the gap. CDR1 and CDR2 (germline): LNHNV, YYDKDF (reference sequence). The CDR3: CATSRDGSGNTIYF. CDR3 nucleotides: TGTGCCACCAGCAGAGACGGCTCTGGAAACACCATATATTTT.

This chain connects TRBV27 to TRBJ2-5, with D perhaps TRBD2 (6 bases). The DNA end is more similar to TRBJ2-7, so the J call may be wrong. CDR3 length: 15 amino acids. Germline CDR1 and CDR2: MNHEY and SMNVEV (reference sequence). This chain's CDR3 is CASSFLGGNSYEQYF. CDR3 coding DNA: TGTGCCAGCAGTTTTTTGGGCGGGAACTCCTACGAGCAGTACTTC.

The V and J genes are TRBV10-3 and TRBJ2-1; 13 bases match TRBD2. Germline V lookup: CDR1 ENHRY, CDR2 SYGVKD. The CDR3 consists of 17 residues. The V segment lost 2 bases and the J segment 2 bases; nucleotides outside the gene matches: 3. CDR3 region: CAISEPGTSGAYNEQFF. CDR3 bases: TGTGCCATCAGTGAGCCAGGGACTAGCGGGGCCTACAATGAGCAGTTCTTC.

The V gene is TRBV5-1, the J gene TRBJ2-7, with a possible D match to TRBD1 (5 bases). The CDR3 consists of 14 residues. Trimming pared 0 bases from V and 3 bases from J, leaving 10 bases between. In germline, CDR1 is SGHRS, CDR2 YFSETQ. CDR3 amino acids: CASSLGSGFYEQYF. Written as DNA, the CDR3 is TGCGCCAGCAGCTTGGGCTCAGGGTTCTACGAGCAGTACTTC.

The rearrangement uses TRBV19 and TRBJ2-7; D possibly corresponds to TRBD1 (5 bases). The CDR3 covers 15 residues. Per the germline V gene, CDR1 is LNHDA and CDR2 is SQIVND (reference sequence). V was clipped by 3 bases and J by 2 bases, with 14 bases between them. The CDR3 loop reads CASSMLLGPAYEQYF. The CDR3, as DNA: TGTGCCAGTAGTATGTTATTGGGGCCCGCCTACGAGCAGTACTTC.